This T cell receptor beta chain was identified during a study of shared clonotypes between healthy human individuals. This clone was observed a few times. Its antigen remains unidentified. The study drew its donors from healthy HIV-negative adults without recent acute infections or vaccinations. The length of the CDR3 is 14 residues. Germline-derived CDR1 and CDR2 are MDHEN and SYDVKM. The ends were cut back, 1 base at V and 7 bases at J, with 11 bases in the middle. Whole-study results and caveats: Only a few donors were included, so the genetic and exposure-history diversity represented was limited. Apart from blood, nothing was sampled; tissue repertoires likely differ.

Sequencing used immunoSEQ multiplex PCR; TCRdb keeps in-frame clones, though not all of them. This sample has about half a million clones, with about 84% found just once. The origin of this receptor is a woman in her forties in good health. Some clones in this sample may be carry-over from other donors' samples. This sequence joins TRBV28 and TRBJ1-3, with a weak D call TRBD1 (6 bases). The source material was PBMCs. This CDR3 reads CASSLFAGHNTIYF. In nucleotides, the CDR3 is TGTGCCAGCAGTTTATTCGCGGGACACAACACCATATATTTT. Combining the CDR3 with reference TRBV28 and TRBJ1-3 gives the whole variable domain DVKVTQSSRYLVKRTGEKVFLECVQDMDHENMFWYRQDPGLGLRLIYFSYDVKMKEKGDIPEGYSVSREKKERFSLILESASTNQTSMYLCASSLFAGHNTIYFGEGSWLTVV.